This TCR beta chain derives from a study of control samples from healthy donors and cancer patients. Assay: immunoSEQ multiplex PCR; the TCRdb copy retains only in-frame clones and omits some. The sample contains 350,000 to 450,000 clones, around 90% of which appear only once. This CDR3 is 12 amino acids long. V shed 2 bases and J shed 5 bases, with 4 bases lying between them. Per germline, CDR1 LNHNV and CDR2 YYDKDF (reference sequence). Sequencing was performed on PBMCs. The TCR comes from a man between 35 and 55 years old with head and neck cancer. This chain uses TRBV15 with TRBJ1-5; D unresolved. CDR3 sequence: CATSRTDQPQHF. In nucleotides, the CDR3 is TGTGCCACCAGCAGAACCGATCAGCCCCAGCATTTT.